Following are 23 T cell receptor beta chains from one sample sequenced in a study of blood T cell dynamics during melanoma immunotherapy. Stated time point: week 3, after first cycle of checkpoint inhibitor. Assay used: immunoSEQ multiplex PCR; TCRdb lists only in-frame clones, some missing. Of under 20,000 clones listed, 70% to 90% were seen once; the top ten hold under 9%. The input for sequencing was blood, taken from a patient treated with checkpoint blockade. The source is a human donor with melanoma.

This clone was counted only a few times. The chain is built from TRBV5-4 and TRBJ2-7; no reliable D call. Trimming cost V 0 bases and J 3 bases, with 16 bases left between them. The CDR3 is made up of 16 amino acids. Germline V CDR1 and CDR2: SGHNT, YYREEE (reference sequence). CDR3 amino acids: CASSLARQAGSYEQYF. The CDR3 coding sequence is TGTGCCAGCAGCTTGGCTCGGCAGGCAGGTAGCTACGAGCAGTACTTC.

The rearrangement links TRBV7-6 to TRBJ2-3; 7 nucleotides match TRBD1. The CDR3 contains 14 residues. V lost 5 bases to trimming and J lost 1 base; unmatched junction nucleotides: 3. Germline V lookup: CDR1 SGHVS, CDR2 FNYEAQ. CDR3 bases: TGTGCCAGCAGCCCCACAGGGGGCACAGATACGCAGTATTTT. It codes for CASSPTGGTDTQYF.

The rearrangement uses TRBV11-2 and TRBJ2-3, with unresolved D. V was pared by 3 bases and J by 4 bases, with 2 bases between. Germline loops: CDR1 SGHAT, CDR2 FQNNGV. There are 11 residues in the CDR3. In nucleotides, the CDR3 is TGTGCCAGCAGCTTCCCAGATACGCAGTATTTT. Its translation is CASSFPDTQYF. Using reference TRBV11-2 and TRBJ2-3 for the parts outside the CDR3, the full variable domain is EAGVAQSPRYKIIEKRQSVAFWCNPISGHATLYWYQQILGQGPKLLIQFQNNGVVDDSQLPKDRFSAERLKGVDSTLKIQPAKLEDSAVYLCASSFPDTQYFGPGTRLTVL.

V is TRBV4-1 and J is TRBJ2-7; D possibly matches TRBD1 or TRBD2 (5 bases each). CDR1 is MGHRA and CDR2 is YSYEKL in the germline V gene. V dropped 1 base and J dropped 3 bases, with 13 bases sitting between them. This CDR3 spans 15 amino acids. CDR3 amino acids: CASSQGGAGYYEQYF. The DNA of the CDR3 is TGCGCCAGCAGCCAAGGAGGGGCAGGGTACTACGAGCAGTACTTC.

This clone was seen only once. The V gene is TRBV7-9, the J gene TRBJ2-7; D is undetermined. The CDR3 extends over 12 amino acids. Per germline, CDR1 SEHNR and CDR2 FQNEAQ (reference sequence). V lost 3 bases to trimming and J lost 7 bases, with 10 bases between them. As DNA, the CDR3 is TGTGCCAGCAGCTTTAACTTTGAGGAGCAGTACTTC. Residues: CASSFNFEEQYF.

The V and J genes are TRBV7-2 and TRBJ1-1; 9 bases are a match to TRBD1. This CDR3 is built from 14 residues. V shed 5 bases, J shed 8 bases, and the junction held 9 bases outside the gene matches. The V gene's germline CDR1 is SGHTA and CDR2 FQGNSA. CDR3 coding DNA: TGTGCCAGCAGCCACGCCTTGGGACAGGGAGAAGCTTTCTTT. Amino acids: CASSHALGQGEAFF. Supplemented by reference TRBV7-2 and TRBJ1-1, the full variable domain reads GAGVSQSPSNKVTEKGKDVELRCDPISGHTALYWYRQSLGQGLEFLIYFQGNSAPDKSGLPSDRFSAERTGGSVSTLTIQRTQQEDSAVYLCASSHALGQGEAFFGQGTRLTVV.

The rearrangement links TRBV2 to TRBJ2-1, with 15 nucleotides matching TRBD2. The germline CDR1 and CDR2 sequences are SNHLY and FYNNEI. The CDR3 is made up of 15 amino acids. The J segment lost 8 bases and the V segment lost 3 bases, leaving 2 bases of the junction unmatched. CDR3: CASSDGTSGRYEQFF. The CDR3 DNA sequence: TGTGCCAGCAGTGATGGGACTAGCGGGAGGTATGAGCAGTTCTTC. The whole variable domain, remainder taken from reference TRBV2 and TRBJ2-1, is EPEVTQTPSHQVTQMGQEVILRCVPISNHLYFYWYRQILGQKVEFLVSFYNNEISEKSEIFDDQFSVERPDGSNFTLKIRSTKLEDSAMYFCASSDGTSGRYEQFFGPGTRLTVL.

This rearrangement joins TRBV25-1 to TRBJ2-2, with D tentatively TRBD1 or TRBD2 (6 bases each). This CDR3 has 15 residues. V was shortened by 2 bases and J by 3 bases, with 10 bases between the two germline ends. Germline V CDR1 and CDR2: MGHDK, SYGVNS. CDR3 sequence reads: CASSELGGHTGELFF. CDR3 DNA: TGTGCCAGCAGTGAACTTGGGGGGCACACCGGGGAGCTGTTTTTT. Combining the CDR3 with reference TRBV25-1 and TRBJ2-2 gives the whole variable domain EADIYQTPRYLVIGTGKKITLECSQTMGHDKMYWYQQDPGMELHLIHYSYGVNSTEKGDLSSESTVSRIRTEHFPLTLESARPSHTSQYLCASSELGGHTGELFFGEGSRLTVL.

The V and J genes are TRBV6-4 and TRBJ2-3, with D possibly called TRBD1 or TRBD2 (5 bases each). Trimming stripped 3 bases from V and 5 bases from J, with 18 bases between. Germline V gene sequence: CDR1 MRHNA, CDR2 SNTAGT. CDR3 size: 16 residues. The CDR3 loop reads CASSEGPSEGLDTQYF. The CDR3 DNA reads TGTGCCAGCAGTGAAGGTCCCAGTGAGGGGCTAGATACGCAGTATTTT.

J is TRBJ2-5 and V is TRBV19, with 8 bases matching TRBD2. CDR1 LNHDA and CDR2 SQIVND come from the germline V gene (reference sequence). V lost 7 bases, J lost 1 base, and 5 bases stayed unmatched. The CDR3 is made up of 14 amino acids. CDR3 sequence (DNA): TGTGCCAGTACTCCGGGAGGGCTCCAAGAGACCCAGTACTTC. As protein: CASTPGGLQETQYF.

The chain links TRBV11-2 to TRBJ2-7; TRBD2 matches at 8 bases. This CDR3 is built from 15 residues. Per the germline V gene, CDR1 is SGHAT and CDR2 is FQNNGV. Losses at the gene ends were 5 bases for V and 2 bases for J; bases not matched to a gene: 8. CDR3 nucleotides: TGTGCCAGCAGCCCAACTAGCGGTTACACCTACGAGCAGTACTTC. Translated: CASSPTSGYTYEQYF. The variable domain in full, completed from reference TRBV11-2 and TRBJ2-7, reads EAGVAQSPRYKIIEKRQSVAFWCNPISGHATLYWYQQILGQGPKLLIQFQNNGVVDDSQLPKDRFSAERLKGVDSTLKIQPAKLEDSAVYLCASSPTSGYTYEQYFGPGTRLTVT.

This clone has just a few counts. V and J are TRBV2 and TRBJ1-3; 8 nucleotides align to TRBD1. CDR1 and CDR2 (germline): SNHLY, FYNNEI. The V segment lost 6 bases and the J segment 2 bases; nucleotides outside the gene matches: 0. There are 13 residues in the CDR3. In DNA form, the CDR3 reads TGTGCCAGCAGACAGGGGGCTGGAAACACCATATATTTT. Its translation is CASRQGAGNTIYF.

V is TRBV5-8 and J is TRBJ2-5; D is undetermined. CDR1 SGHTS and CDR2 YDEGEE come from the germline V gene. The CDR3 has 10 residues. The V gene lost 2 bases and the J gene lost 14 bases, with 10 bases spanning the gap. The CDR3 region is CASSLGVRYF. Here the CDR3 DNA reads TGTGCCAGCAGCTTAGGAGTCAGATACTTC.

V is TRBV7-9 and J is TRBJ2-1, with TRBD2 identical over 9 bases. Germline V gene lookup returns CDR1 SEHNR and CDR2 FQNEAQ (reference sequence). Trimming removed 6 bases from V and 0 bases from J; junction bases left unmatched: 0. There are 14 residues in the CDR3. The CDR3 DNA reads as TGTGCCAGCAGACTAGCGGGCTCCTACAATGAGCAGTTCTTC. Translated, it gives CASRLAGSYNEQFF.

This chain uses TRBV18 with TRBJ2-7; D might be TRBD2 (6 bases). This CDR3 is 14 amino acids long. CDR1 is KGHSH, CDR2 LQKENI, per germline. Deletions cut 0 bases from V and 4 bases from J, with 10 bases between. The CDR3 protein is CASSPPGSLYEQYF. The CDR3 DNA reads TGTGCCAGCTCACCACCCGGGAGTCTTTACGAGCAGTACTTC.

The chain couples TRBV6-1 to TRBJ1-1; D gene uncertain. V dropped 6 bases and J dropped 1 base, with 9 bases sitting between them. The germline CDR1 and CDR2 sequences are MNHNS and SASEGT. The CDR3 is 13 residues long. This chain's CDR3 is CASRKGPNTEAFF. CDR3 DNA: TGTGCCAGCAGAAAAGGCCCGAACACTGAAGCTTTCTTT.

Sample share makes this clone medium-sized (0.01 to 0.1%). Here the CDR3 reads CASSPREGDTGELFF. Here the CDR3 DNA reads TGTGCCAGCAGCCCTCGGGAGGGAGACACCGGGGAGCTGTTTTTT. This chain connects TRBV4-2 to TRBJ2-2, with 8 bases matching TRBD2. Trimming at V came to 4 bases and at J to 3 bases, leaving 4 bases not matched to a gene. CDR3 length: 15 residues. Germline V lookup: CDR1 LGHNA, CDR2 YNFKEQ.

By share, this clone ranks as medium-sized. The chain carries TRBV28 and TRBJ1-5, with D perhaps matching TRBD1 (6 bases). Germline-derived CDR1 and CDR2 are MDHEN and SYDVKM. This CDR3 region has 15 residues. Trimming cost V 6 bases and J 2 bases, with 14 bases left between them. CDR3 DNA: TGTGCCAGCAGGCCCAGGGGTAGAGGCAATCAGCCCCAGCATTTT. Translating gives CASRPRGRGNQPQHF.

The chain links TRBV7-6 to TRBJ2-7; a possible D gene is TRBD2 (5 bases). This CDR3 region has 17 residues. The V gene lost 1 base and the J gene lost 4 bases, with 20 bases spanning the gap. Germline V gene data show CDR1 as SGHVS and CDR2 as FNYEAQ. DNA of the CDR3: TGTGCCAGCAGCTTAGACAATGGCGATGCGGGTATGTACGAGCAGTACTTC. This codes for CASSLDNGDAGMYEQYF.

This clone has only one observation. The chain uses TRBV5-5 and TRBJ2-7, with D unclear. V was pared by 0 bases and J by 0 bases, with 10 bases between. Germline CDR1 reads SGHKS; CDR2 reads YYEKEE (reference sequence). The CDR3 runs to 15 residues. This CDR3 is CASSLGLGFSYEQYF. The CDR3 DNA sequence: TGTGCCAGCAGCTTGGGCCTAGGGTTCTCCTACGAGCAGTACTTC.

V usage is TRBV19 and J usage is TRBJ1-1; 7 bases are a match to TRBD1. Germline CDR1 LNHDA, CDR2 SQIVND (reference sequence). The CDR3 contains 16 residues. After removal of 4 bases from V and 1 base from J, the junction contained 9 bases not matched to a gene. CDR3: CASSTDRLVGNTEAFF. CDR3 in DNA: TGTGCCAGTAGTACGGACAGGTTGGTAGGGAACACTGAAGCTTTCTTT.

V is TRBV19 and J is TRBJ2-2, with a weak D call TRBD1 (5 bases). The V end was cut by 2 bases, the J end by 1 base, with 8 bases between. CDR3 size: 15 residues. Germline-derived CDR1 and CDR2 are LNHDA and SQIVND (reference sequence). The CDR3 region has the DNA TGTGCCAGTAGTATAAAGGGGATGAACACCGGGGAGCTGTTTTTT. The encoded protein is CASSIKGMNTGELFF.

In this sample, this clone turned up once. This chain links TRBV19 with TRBJ2-3, with TRBD2 matching over 9 bases. The CDR3 loop spans 16 amino acids. Germline CDR1 LNHDA, CDR2 SQIVND (reference sequence). J was trimmed by 2 bases and V by 6 bases; bases with no gene match: 9. CDR3 sequence reads: CASRSRLAEFTDTQYF. The CDR3 DNA reads TGTGCCAGTAGAAGCAGACTAGCGGAATTCACAGATACGCAGTATTTT.